Presented here are 31 T cell receptor beta chains from one specimen sequenced in a study of T cells after yellow fever vaccination. TCRdb analysed the 5' RACE reads with MiXCR anew, one entry per CDR3 protein. There are approximately 260,000 distinct CDR3 sequences in the sample; roughly 5.2% occur only once, and more than 3% lies in the top ten. Sample: CD4+ T cells sorted from PBMCs, taken on the day of the yellow fever booster vaccination. These receptors all stem from a man aged 18-30 years who received the YFV17D yellow fever vaccine.

This clonotype was found a few times. J is TRBJ1-2 and V is TRBV7-2; D gene ambiguous. Trimming left V 1 base short and J 8 bases short, with 14 bases between. The germline gives CDR1 SGHTA, CDR2 FQGNSA. The length of the CDR3 is 14 residues. CDR3 coding DNA: TGTGCCAGCAGCTTAGGCGTGATAACTGGAGGCTACACCTTC. It codes for CASSLGVITGGYTF.

Written as DNA, the CDR3 is TGCGCCAGCAGCCGGTTGACAGGGGGTCAAGAGACCCAGTACTTC. Encoded protein: CASSRLTGGQETQYF. This chain joins TRBV5-1 and TRBJ2-5; 9 nucleotides match TRBD1. The CDR3 runs to 15 residues. V shed 4 bases and J 2 bases; nucleotides not matched to a gene: 6. Germline CDR1 and CDR2: SGHRS and YFSETQ.

The genes are TRBV3-2 and TRBJ2-7; the table's D call, TRBD1, was not checked against the DNA. TRBV3-2 is termed a pseudogene. The CDR3 spans 15 residues. CDR3 in amino acids: CASSLGHRSSYEQYV. CDR3 nucleotides: TGTGCCAGCAGCCTCGGACACAGGAGCTCCTACGAGCAGTACGTC.

The V call is TRBV7-2, the J call TRBJ1-2; 8 bases map to TRBD1. Germline-derived CDR1 and CDR2 are SGHTA and FQGNSA. The CDR3 consists of 13 residues. The ends lost 6 bases at V and 14 bases at J; junction bases unmatched: 14. The CDR3: CASRGTGLLGETF. The CDR3 region has the DNA TGTGCCAGCAGGGGGACAGGCCTTTTAGGAGAGACCTTC. The full variable domain, rest sourced from reference TRBV7-2 and TRBJ1-2, is GAGVSQSPSNKVTEKGKDVELRCDPISGHTALYWYRQSLGQGLEFLIYFQGNSAPDKSGLPSDRFSAERTGGSVSTLTIQRTQQEDSAVYLCASRGTGLLGETFGSGTRLTVV.

This clonotype was counted between two and nine times. This chain joins TRBV27 and TRBJ1-2; D is perhaps TRBD1 (6 bases). V was shortened by 4 bases and J by 6 bases, with 18 bases between the two germline ends. Germline CDR1 is MNHEY and CDR2 is SMNVEV (reference sequence). The CDR3 contains 15 residues. Written as DNA, the CDR3 is TGTGCCAGCAGTTACCTGGGTGGCAGGGGTGATGGCTACACCTTC. It specifies CASSYLGGRGDGYTF.

The CDR3 spells CASSPLDRDNSPLHF. As DNA, the CDR3 is TGTGCCAGTAGTCCCCTGGACAGGGATAATTCACCCCTCCACTTT. The rearrangement links TRBV19 to TRBJ1-6, with 8 bases lining up with TRBD1. This CDR3 comprises 15 residues. J gave up 5 bases and V 5 bases, and 5 bases lay outside the gene matches. The germline V gene encodes CDR1 LNHDA and CDR2 SQIVND (reference sequence).

This chain uses TRBV4-2 with TRBJ2-3; a weak D match, TRBD2 (5 bases). Between the trimmed V and J ends, which lost 4 bases and 0 bases, there was a span of 14 bases. This CDR3 is 16 amino acids long. Per germline, CDR1 LGHNA and CDR2 YNFKEQ. The CDR3 sequence is CASSPNGAASTDTQYF. The CDR3 DNA follows: TGTGCCAGCAGCCCTAACGGAGCGGCTAGCACAGATACGCAGTATTTT.

The sample holds many counts of this clonotype. V and J are TRBV7-3 and TRBJ1-1; D unresolved. The CDR3 has 13 residues. The ends were cut back, 4 bases at V and 0 bases at J, with 6 bases in the middle. Germline assignment: CDR1 SGHTA and CDR2 FQGTGA. CDR3 amino acids: CASSSTVNTEAFF. CDR3 sequence (DNA): TGTGCCAGCAGCTCAACGGTGAACACTGAAGCTTTCTTT.

This clonotype was seen only a few times. The V call is TRBV5-6, the J call TRBJ2-4; 10 bases agree with TRBD1. J was trimmed by 1 base and V by 4 bases; bases with no gene match: 5. CDR1 and CDR2 (germline): SGHDT, YYEEEE. CDR3 size: 16 residues. DNA for the CDR3: TGTGCCAGCAGCCTCGGACAGGGGGGGGCCAAAAACATTCAGTACTTC. Protein product: CASSLGQGGAKNIQYF.

There are a few counts of this clonotype. Its ends do not fully match the called genes, so a read error is possible. The CDR3 spells CASSQDFGTPTF. The CDR3 DNA reads as TGTGCCAGCAGCCAAGATTTTGGGACTCCGACTTTC. The chain combines TRBV3-1 with TRBJ2-7; D may be TRBD2 (6 bases). The CDR3 is 12 amino acids. The germline V gene encodes CDR1 LGHDT and CDR2 YNNKEL (reference sequence).

The chain is built from TRBV7-3 and TRBJ1-2; TRBD1 matches at 7 bases. Trimming removed 5 bases from V and 4 bases from J; junction bases left unmatched: 4. CDR3 length: 13 amino acids. Per the germline V gene, CDR1 is SGHTA and CDR2 is FQGTGA. The CDR3, as DNA: TGTGCCAGCAGCGTCGACAGGGCCTATGGCTACACCTTC. It yields the protein CASSVDRAYGYTF.

This clonotype was observed at least ten times. Here the CDR3 DNA reads TGTGCCAGCAGCTGGACAGTTTATAGCACAGATACGCAGTATTTT. Amino acids: CASSWTVYSTDTQYF. The V call is TRBV12-3 or TRBV12-4, the J call TRBJ2-3; tentatively, D is TRBD1 (6 bases). This CDR3 has 15 amino acids. Trimming left V 6 bases short and J 0 bases short, with 13 bases between.

In its sample, this clonotype was seen a few times. The V gene is TRBV27, the J gene TRBJ2-3; no clear D gene. Between the trimmed V and J ends, which lost 6 bases and 6 bases, there was a span of 13 bases. The CDR3 runs to 13 residues. The germline V gene has CDR1 MNHEY and CDR2 SMNVEV (reference sequence). CDR3 nucleotides: TGTGCCAGCAGGCTGGGTCCGCTGGATACGCAGTATTTT. Protein sequence: CASRLGPLDTQYF.

This clonotype has only a few counts. The chain combines TRBV12-3 or TRBV12-4 with TRBJ1-2; D not resolved. The V end lost 4 bases, the J end lost 4 bases, and 13 bases lay between the germline ends. The CDR3 is made up of 14 amino acids. This CDR3 reads CASSYLQSGYGYTF. The CDR3 DNA reads TGTGCCAGCAGTTATCTACAGTCAGGCTATGGCTACACCTTC.

The gene calls are TRBV4-2 and TRBJ2-1; 9 nucleotides line up with TRBD2. Germline CDR1 LGHNA, CDR2 YNFKEQ. This CDR3 region has 18 residues. The trim removed 1 base at V and 0 bases at J, leaving 7 bases unmatched. CDR3 protein: CASSQAEGGGGSYNEQFF. DNA for the CDR3: TGTGCCAGCAGCCAAGCAGAGGGCGGGGGGGGCTCCTACAATGAGCAGTTCTTC.

In this sample, this clonotype turned up a few times. The rearrangement joins TRBV5-1 to TRBJ2-2; the match to TRBD1 covers 9 bases. The CDR3 totals 17 residues. Per the germline V gene, CDR1 is SGHRS and CDR2 is YFSETQ. Losses at the gene ends were 0 bases for V and 0 bases for J; bases not matched to a gene: 3. CDR3 region: CASSLAGQGANTGELFF. The CDR3 bases are TGCGCCAGCAGCTTGGCGGGACAGGGCGCGAACACCGGGGAGCTGTTTTTT.

The rearrangement joins TRBV21-1 to TRBJ1-6; TRBD1, the table's D call, lacks a check against the DNA. TRBV21-1 is given as a pseudogene. This CDR3 contains 15 residues. The CDR3 coding sequence is TGTGCCAGCAGCATCATATCTACAGGGGCCCCCACCCTCCACTTT. Translated: CASSIISTGAPTLHF.

This clonotype was observed a handful of times. This rearrangement joins TRBV9 to TRBJ1-1; 7 bases line up with TRBD1. CDR3 length equals 15 residues. V lost 3 bases, J lost 4 bases, and 9 bases stayed unmatched. Germline CDR1 is SGDLS and CDR2 is YYNGEE. The chain's CDR3 is CASSAGITGATEAFF. CDR3 coding DNA: TGTGCCAGCAGCGCTGGTATAACAGGGGCCACTGAAGCTTTCTTT.

This clonotype was detected ten times or more. The chain combines TRBV5-1 with TRBJ2-6; D remains unclear. Germline V CDR1 and CDR2: SGHRS, YFSETQ. Trimming cost V 3 bases and J 2 bases, with 9 bases left between them. The CDR3 length is 15 residues. CDR3 loop: CASSWAAAGANVLTF. In DNA form, the CDR3 reads TGCGCCAGCAGCTGGGCCGCAGCTGGGGCCAACGTCCTGACTTTC.

There are many counts of this clonotype. The chain links TRBV29-1 to TRBJ2-7; no clear D gene. This CDR3 has 10 amino acids. Germline V lookup: CDR1 SQVTM, CDR2 ANQGSEA. V lost 4 bases and J 5 bases, leaving 6 bases between the germline ends. The CDR3 loop reads CSVGVHEQYF. CDR3 nucleotide sequence: TGCAGCGTTGGGGTCCACGAGCAGTACTTC.

This clonotype was seen more than once but under ten times. The chain carries TRBV4-1 and TRBJ1-1, with a weak D call TRBD1 (5 bases). The CDR3 totals 14 residues. CDR1 is MGHRA, CDR2 YSYEKL, per germline. Trimming stripped 4 bases from V and 0 bases from J, with 9 bases between. The CDR3 reads CASSRPGMNTEAFF. CDR3 coding DNA: TGCGCCAGCAGCCGCCCAGGGATGAACACTGAAGCTTTCTTT.

This clonotype came up many times. The chain has TRBV5-6 and TRBJ1-1; 10 bases fit TRBD1. J lost 3 bases, V lost 1 base, and 6 bases had no gene match. Germline lookup yields CDR1 SGHDT and CDR2 YYEEEE. This CDR3 has 16 residues. Written as DNA, the CDR3 is TGTGCCAGCAGCTTGCCGGGACAGGGGACGGACACTGAAGCTTTCTTT. It yields the protein CASSLPGQGTDTEAFF.

This clonotype was detected a few times. The CDR3 nucleotides read TGTGCCACCGCTCTGACGGGGGTCGGCTATGGCTACACCTTC. Amino acid sequence: CATALTGVGYGYTF. This chain uses TRBV24-1 with TRBJ1-2, with D maybe TRBD1 (5 bases). Germline CDR1 reads KGHDR; CDR2 reads SFDVKD. V lost 9 bases to trimming and J lost 4 bases, with 17 bases between them. CDR3 size: 14 residues.

This clonotype appeared many times. This chain joins TRBV5-6 and TRBJ2-7; D may be TRBD1 (6 bases). Trimming left V 2 bases short and J 7 bases short, with 16 bases between. The CDR3 is made up of 14 amino acids. The germline CDR1 and CDR2 sequences are SGHDT and YYEEEE. The CDR3 bases are TGTGCCAGCAGCTTACGAACAGGGATGGGGGAGCAGTACTTC. It translates to CASSLRTGMGEQYF.

This clonotype was found many times. The V gene is TRBV7-9, the J gene TRBJ2-3; D gene unclear. From germline, CDR1 is SEHNR and CDR2 FQNEAQ (reference sequence). The CDR3 length is 14 residues. Trimming removed 3 bases from V and 2 bases from J, with 9 bases in between. CDR3 sequence reads: CASSFGQYTDTQYF. CDR3 DNA sequence: TGTGCCAGCAGCTTTGGCCAGTACACAGATACGCAGTATTTT.

The chain joins TRBV18 to TRBJ2-5; unclear D gene. V shed 2 bases and J shed 4 bases, with 14 bases lying between them. CDR3 length: 15 residues. Per germline, CDR1 KGHSH and CDR2 LQKENI. This CDR3 is CASSPDSTALETQYF. CDR3 coding DNA: TGTGCCAGCTCACCAGACTCAACAGCCCTAGAGACCCAGTACTTC.

This clonotype was observed at least ten times. The CDR3 DNA reads as TGTGCCAGCAGCTCGACCCGATGGACAGGTCACACCGGGGAGCTGTTTTTT. Translating it yields CASSSTRWTGHTGELFF. The chain joins TRBV5-8 to TRBJ2-2, with 7 bases lining up with TRBD1. V lost 3 bases to trimming and J lost 3 bases; unmatched junction nucleotides: 11. Germline loops: CDR1 SGHTS, CDR2 YDEGEE. The CDR3 loop spans 17 amino acids.

CDR3 bases: TGTGCCAGCAGTTCCTCCTGGCGGGGGGGTTTCACGAACACCGGGGAGCTGTTTTTT. Amino acids: CASSSSWRGGFTNTGELFF. The genes are TRBV28 and TRBJ2-2, with 9 bases aligning to TRBD2. Germline CDR1 MDHEN, CDR2 SYDVKM. The CDR3 runs to 19 residues. The junction had 12 bases not matched to a gene; V was cut back by 4 bases and J by 0 bases.

J is TRBJ1-4 and V is TRBV27; possibly TRBD1 for D (6 bases). The CDR3 is 15 residues long. CDR1 and CDR2 (germline): MNHEY, SMNVEV (reference sequence). Trimming stripped 5 bases from V and 0 bases from J, with 10 bases between. CDR3 sequence reads: CASSRQVATNEKLFF. DNA of the CDR3: TGTGCCAGCAGTAGACAGGTCGCAACTAATGAAAAACTGTTTTTT.

In its sample, this clonotype was seen a few times. J is TRBJ2-7 and V is TRBV12-3 or TRBV12-4, with D perhaps given as TRBD1 or TRBD2 (5 bases each). V dropped 1 base and J dropped 3 bases, with 16 bases sitting between them. The CDR3 runs 16 residues. The CDR3 spells CASSLGDRSYYYEQYF. As DNA, the CDR3 is TGTGCCAGCAGTTTAGGGGACCGGTCTTACTACTACGAGCAGTACTTC.

The chain is built from TRBV6-5 and TRBJ1-2; 12 bases agree with TRBD1. The CDR3 runs 15 residues. CDR1 and CDR2 from the germline V gene are MNHEY and SVGAGI. J gave up 7 bases and V 5 bases, and 8 bases lay outside the gene matches. The CDR3 nucleotides are TGTGCCAGCAGTGCTCCCGGGACAGGGGGCCTTGGCTACACCTTC. Translating gives CASSAPGTGGLGYTF.